This TCR beta chain is drawn from a study of cytotoxic CD8 clonotypes in ibrutinib-treated CLL. At the level of the study: Partial responses numbered around 25 and complete responses 2; after a median about 62 months, about 15 stayed remitted and 12 progressed. The study, taken as a whole, reports: Among the clonotypes, public ones were uncommon and contracted or held stable on treatment. Sustained-remission and progressing patients were not sampled at matched times. Circulating CD8+ T-cell counts were tracked by baseline clonality, which exceeded that of age-matched healthy donors.

Method: immunoSEQ multiplex PCR; TCRdb's copy keeps in-frame clones and lacks some. The sample lists about 140,000 clones, about three quarters occurring once. This CDR3 contains 16 residues. V gave up 4 bases and J gave up 1 base; unmatched junction bases: 8. Germline CDR1 SNHLY, CDR2 FYNNEI. On this clone: Antigen unknown.

The sample consisted of PBMCs, taken after 24 months of ibrutinib treatment. The chain uses TRBV2 and TRBJ2-3, with 7 bases aligning to TRBD1. This TCR was sampled from a human donor with chronic lymphocytic leukemia. CDR3 sequence (DNA): TGTGCCAGCAGTGGAGGGGCAGGGGGTCGCACAGATACGCAGTATTTT. Encoded protein: CASSGGAGGRTDTQYF.